The entry below describes one TCR beta chain. The CDR3 has 14 residues. Germline CDR1 is SGHAT and CDR2 is FQNNGV. V lost 5 bases to trimming and J lost 4 bases; unmatched junction nucleotides: 6. These data come from a study of blood T cell repertoires in COVID-19. The protocol was immunoSEQ multiplex PCR, while the TCRdb copy is restricted to in-frame clones and leaves out a portion. Of approximately 75,000 clones in the sample, approximately 86% are singletons; the top ten hold 5.5% to 7%. Sequences were obtained from peripheral blood. The origin of this receptor is a man older than 75 with COVID-19, enrolled during active disease. The rearrangement joins TRBV11-2 to TRBJ2-7; 9 bases match TRBD1. This CDR3 is CASSQLDRGYEQYF. The CDR3 nucleotides are TGTGCCAGCAGCCAACTGGACAGGGGTTACGAGCAGTACTTC.